The 29 T cell receptor beta chains below all came from one sample that was sequenced in a study of cytomegalovirus exposure and HLA in healthy donors. The PCR made use of 60 Vbeta and 13 Jbeta primers. Sequencing used immunoSEQ multiplex PCR; TCRdb keeps in-frame clones, though not all of them. The data show over 50,000 clones, about two thirds seen once. The material sequenced was PBMCs. These receptors came from a man aged 35 to 55 in good health and CMV-seropositive.

This clone occurred once. This chain connects TRBV27 to TRBJ2-2, with TRBD2 matching 7 bases. CDR1 is MNHEY and CDR2 is SMNVEV in the germline V gene (reference sequence). J gave up 2 bases and V 10 bases, and 7 bases lay outside the gene matches. The CDR3 covers 14 residues. The CDR3 DNA reads as TGTGCCACCCGGAGCGGGACCAACACCGGGGAGCTGTTTTTT. Its protein product is CATRSGTNTGELFF.

This clone showed up just a few times. The chain carries TRBV7-3 and TRBJ1-1; tentatively, D is TRBD1 (5 bases). Germline CDR1 is SGHTA and CDR2 is FQGTGA. The CDR3 extends over 14 amino acids. The V gene lost 3 bases and the J gene lost 2 bases, with 10 bases spanning the gap. The CDR3 reads CASSLDTYNTEAFF. As DNA, the CDR3 is TGTGCCAGCAGCTTGGACACTTATAACACTGAAGCTTTCTTT. Full variable domain (outside the CDR3, taken from reference TRBV7-3 and TRBJ1-1): GAGVSQTPSNKVTEKGKYVELRCDPISGHTALYWYRQSLGQGPEFLIYFQGTGAADDSGLPNDRFFAVRPEGSVSTLKIQRTERGDSAVYLCASSLDTYNTEAFFGQGTRLTVV.

J is TRBJ1-5 and V is TRBV30; possibly TRBD1 for D (6 bases). CDR1 is GTSNPN, CDR2 SVGIG, per germline (reference sequence). V lost 2 bases to trimming and J lost 0 bases, with 14 bases between them. The CDR3 spans 16 residues. The CDR3 is CAWSRTGFNSNQPQHF. CDR3 coding DNA: TGTGCCTGGAGTCGAACAGGGTTCAATAGCAATCAGCCCCAGCATTTT.

J is TRBJ1-6 and V is TRBV27; D is undetermined. The CDR3 is made up of 13 amino acids. Germline V gene lookup returns CDR1 MNHEY and CDR2 SMNVEV (reference sequence). V was cut by 5 bases and J by 10 bases, with 12 bases left in between. The CDR3, as DNA: TGTGCCAGCAGTCCCCAGAGGAGGTCACCCCTCCACTTT. This translates into CASSPQRRSPLHF.

The chain carries TRBV27 and TRBJ2-1; no clear D gene. The CDR3 length is 13 residues. Germline values: CDR1 MNHEY, CDR2 SMNVEV (reference sequence). V gave up 6 bases and J gave up 3 bases, with 9 bases separating them. CDR3 DNA sequence: TGTGCCAGCAGCCTCAGCGTCTACAATGAGCAGTTCTTC. Protein: CASSLSVYNEQFF.

This clone was found a few times. The chain recombines TRBV10-3 with TRBJ2-1, with D possibly being TRBD1 (6 bases). Trimming took off 5 bases at V and 9 bases at J, with 20 bases between the two ends. CDR3 length: 15 residues. CDR1 and CDR2 (germline): ENHRY, SYGVKD. CDR3 amino acids: CAISTPRNRGGEQFF. The CDR3 region has the DNA TGTGCCATCAGTACCCCCAGAAACAGAGGGGGTGAGCAGTTCTTC.

The chain joins TRBV6-9 to TRBJ1-1; 9 nucleotides line up with TRBD1. The CDR3 runs 15 residues. The trim removed 7 bases at V and 5 bases at J, leaving 11 bases unmatched. Germline loops: CDR1 MNHGY, CDR2 SVAAGI. The CDR3 DNA is TGTGCCAGCACCATTCCGGACAGGGGATCAACTGAAGCTTTCTTT. Encoded protein: CASTIPDRGSTEAFF.

CDR3 sequence reads: CASSWASGSSDEQYF. CDR3 DNA: TGTGCCAGCAGCTGGGCTAGCGGGAGTAGCGACGAGCAGTACTTC. This chain connects TRBV5-6 to TRBJ2-7, with 10 positions matching TRBD2. The CDR3 contains 15 residues. With V trimmed by 3 bases and J by 5 bases, 8 bases remained unmatched. Germline-derived CDR1 and CDR2 are SGHDT and YYEEEE.

The chain uses TRBV6-1 and TRBJ2-7; 8 positions match TRBD1. Germline V gives CDR1 MNHNS, CDR2 SASEGT. The V and J ends lost 6 bases and 3 bases, in that order; junction bases with no gene match: 7. This CDR3 has 14 residues. The CDR3 DNA reads TGTGCCAGCAGACTTCGACAGGGGCGCTACGAGCAGTACTTC. It yields the protein CASRLRQGRYEQYF.

This clone turned up a few times. The rearrangement uses TRBV5-4 and TRBJ1-2, with D perhaps matching TRBD1 (5 bases). Trimming left V 0 bases short and J 4 bases short, with 13 bases between. Germline CDR1 SGHNT, CDR2 YYREEE (reference sequence). The CDR3 spans 15 residues. CDR3 sequence reads: CASSLGGRVPYGYTF. CDR3 sequence (DNA): TGTGCCAGCAGCTTGGGGGGCAGGGTCCCCTATGGCTACACCTTC.

This clone was seen only once. The chain carries TRBV5-1 and TRBJ1-1; unclear D gene. The germline V and J ends were trimmed by 0 bases and 2 bases, with 5 bases remaining between them. The CDR3 spans 13 residues. Germline loops: CDR1 SGHRS, CDR2 YFSETQ. In DNA, the CDR3 is TGCGCCAGCAGCTTGGAGAGTAACACTGAAGCTTTCTTT. It specifies CASSLESNTEAFF.

The chain uses TRBV18 and TRBJ2-2; 14 nucleotides line up with TRBD2. Germline CDR1 reads KGHSH; CDR2 reads LQKENI. The CDR3 has 18 amino acids. V lost 0 bases, J lost 2 bases, and 2 bases stayed unmatched. For the CDR3, the DNA is TGTGCCAGCTCACCACCAGGACTAGCGGGAGGTAACACCGGGGAGCTGTTTTTT. Its translation: CASSPPGLAGGNTGELFF.

The chain recombines TRBV19 with TRBJ2-1, with D possibly being TRBD2 (5 bases). This CDR3 has 14 amino acids. Germline assignment: CDR1 LNHDA and CDR2 SQIVND (reference sequence). The V and J ends lost 8 bases and 7 bases respectively, with 18 bases between them. DNA for the CDR3: TGTGCCAGTCCCAAGGCGAACGCGGGTAATGAGCAGTTCTTC. It is translated as CASPKANAGNEQFF.

This clone is medium-sized within its sample. V usage is TRBV5-6 and J usage is TRBJ1-1, with 9 bases matching TRBD1. With 2 bases clipped from V and 0 bases from J, the junction kept 11 bases outside the gene matches. This CDR3 is built from 18 residues. Germline loops: CDR1 SGHDT, CDR2 YYEEEE. DNA of the CDR3: TGTGCCAGCAGCTTTTACAGGGGGCGCGGAAGGATGAACACTGAAGCTTTCTTT. Translated, it gives CASSFYRGRGRMNTEAFF.

The chain is built from TRBV2 and TRBJ2-3; 9 bases agree with TRBD2. The V gene end was trimmed by 5 bases and the J gene end by 5 bases; junction bases not matched to a gene: 5. CDR1 is SNHLY, CDR2 FYNNEI, per germline. The CDR3 length is 14 residues. Written as DNA, the CDR3 is TGTGCCAGCAGTAATAGCGGGGGCGGAGATACGCAGTATTTT. This gives the protein CASSNSGGGDTQYF.

The V call is TRBV7-2, the J call TRBJ2-7; 10 positions agree with TRBD2. Germline CDR1 is SGHTA and CDR2 is FQGNSA. The CDR3 consists of 16 residues. With V trimmed by 4 bases and J by 4 bases, 10 bases remained unmatched. Here the CDR3 DNA reads TGTGCCAGCAGCTCTCTTAATAGCGGGGGGAGATACGAGCAGTACTTC. Protein product: CASSSLNSGGRYEQYF. Drawing the rest from reference TRBV7-2 and TRBJ2-7, the complete variable domain is GAGVSQSPSNKVTEKGKDVELRCDPISGHTALYWYRQSLGQGLEFLIYFQGNSAPDKSGLPSDRFSAERTGGSVSTLTIQRTQQEDSAVYLCASSSLNSGGRYEQYFGPGTRLTVT.

The chain employs TRBV2 and TRBJ1-1; possibly TRBD1 for D (6 bases). Trimming cost V 7 bases and J 5 bases, with 17 bases left between them. This CDR3 region has 14 residues. From germline, CDR1 is SNHLY and CDR2 FYNNEI. CDR3 DNA sequence: TGTGCCAGCAAGGGGGACGGATCCCGGACTGAAGCTTTCTTT. Protein sequence: CASKGDGSRTEAFF.

This rearrangement joins TRBV5-1 to TRBJ2-3; 8 bases are shared with TRBD2. Germline CDR1 is SGHRS and CDR2 is YFSETQ. The CDR3 runs 15 residues. V dropped 7 bases and J dropped 0; count of bases not matched to a gene: 7. For the CDR3, the DNA is TGCGCCAGCGACCTTGGCGGGGGGAGCACAGATACGCAGTATTTT. Protein sequence: CASDLGGGSTDTQYF. Based on the CDR3 plus reference TRBV5-1 and TRBJ2-3, the full variable domain is KAGVTQTPRYLIKTRGQQVTLSCSPISGHRSVSWYQQTPGQGLQFLFEYFSETQRNKGNFPGRFSGRQFSNSRSEMNVSTLELGDSALYLCASDLGGGSTDTQYFGPGTRLTVL.

The chain joins TRBV6-5 to TRBJ1-2; 8 nucleotides align to TRBD1. V trimming: 2 bases; J trimming: 7 bases; junction bases outside the gene matches: 9. The CDR3 consists of 15 residues. Germline loops: CDR1 MNHEY, CDR2 SVGAGI. This CDR3 reads CASSYPGTGSVGYTF. The CDR3 DNA follows: TGTGCCAGCAGTTACCCCGGGACAGGCTCTGTTGGCTACACCTTC.

The rearrangement joins TRBV25-1 to TRBJ2-7; D unclear. V shed 3 bases and J shed 3 bases, with 3 bases lying between them. The germline V gene encodes CDR1 MGHDK and CDR2 SYGVNS. The CDR3 runs to 11 residues. The CDR3 nucleotides are TGTGCCAGCAGTGACTACTACGAGCAGTACTTC. Translated, it gives CASSDYYEQYF.

The chain joins TRBV11-2 to TRBJ2-2, with D perhaps TRBD1 (6 bases). The CDR3 covers 17 residues. Looked up from germline, CDR1 is SGHAT and CDR2 is FQNNGV. Trimming left V 1 base short and J 1 base short, with 13 bases between. The CDR3, as DNA: TGTGCCAGCAGCTTAGTCCCCCTGGACAGGAACACCGGGGAGCTGTTTTTT. It translates to CASSLVPLDRNTGELFF.

This clone has more than one count but fewer than ten. The chain recombines TRBV19 with TRBJ2-7; TRBD2 matches 12 bases. Germline trimming cut 3 bases from V and 4 bases from J; bases unmatched to any gene: 4. CDR3 size: 15 residues. Germline V lookup: CDR1 LNHDA, CDR2 SQIVND (reference sequence). The CDR3 DNA sequence: TGTGCCAGTAGTATCCTACTAGCGGGAGGATACGAGCAGTACTTC. The encoded protein is CASSILLAGGYEQYF.

The rearrangement joins TRBV7-2 to TRBJ2-7; D remains ambiguous. This CDR3 contains 11 residues. V was shortened by 5 bases and J by 4 bases, with 6 bases between the two germline ends. Germline CDR1 SGHTA, CDR2 FQGNSA. The DNA for the CDR3 is TGTGCCAGCAGCCTGACTTACGAGCAGTACTTC. Translating gives CASSLTYEQYF.

Concerning this clone itself: An end of the junction differs from the germline gene, which may be a read error. The V gene is TRBV7-9, the J gene TRBJ1-5; D gene uncertain. CDR1 is SEHNR and CDR2 is FQNEAQ in the germline V gene (reference sequence). The CDR3 is 12 residues long. The CDR3 DNA reads TGTGCCAGCAGCGTAGCGGCTCGGCCCCAGCATTTT. It translates to CASSVAARPQHF.

The rearrangement uses TRBV7-9 and TRBJ2-1; D possibly corresponds to TRBD1 (6 bases). Per the germline V gene, CDR1 is SEHNR and CDR2 is FQNEAQ (reference sequence). The length of the CDR3 is 14 residues. The V and J ends lost 6 bases and 9 bases respectively, with 18 bases between them. In DNA, the CDR3 is TGTGCCAGCAGTTCGACACAGGGAGAGGGTGAGCAGTTCTTC. It yields the protein CASSSTQGEGEQFF.

The gene calls are TRBV5-1 and TRBJ2-7, with TRBD1 matching over 8 bases. V lost 4 bases and J lost 4; bases outside the gene matches: 10. The CDR3 sequence is 15 residues long. Per germline, CDR1 SGHRS and CDR2 YFSETQ. CDR3 loop: CASSPLTGANYEQYF. CDR3 DNA: TGCGCCAGCAGCCCACTGACAGGGGCGAATTACGAGCAGTACTTC.

The chain links TRBV14 to TRBJ2-4, with 10 nucleotides matching TRBD1. The junction had 3 bases not matched to a gene; V was cut back by 3 bases and J by 7 bases. CDR1 SGHDN and CDR2 FVKESK come from the germline V gene. The CDR3 length is 14 residues. This CDR3 is CASSHLGQGNIQYF. Written as DNA, the CDR3 is TGTGCCAGCAGCCACTTGGGACAGGGGAACATTCAGTACTTC. The full variable domain, in which reference TRBV14 and TRBJ2-4 provide the parts outside the CDR3, is EAGVTQFPSHSVIEKGQTVTLRCDPISGHDNLYWYRRVMGKEIKFLLHFVKESKQDESGMPNNRFLAERTGGTYSTLKVQPAELEDSGVYFCASSHLGQGNIQYFGAGTRLSVL.

V gene TRBV18 combines with J gene TRBJ1-2, with TRBD1 matching over 10 bases. V was clipped by 3 bases and J by 2 bases; unmatched bases: 9. This CDR3 is 17 amino acids long. Germline CDR1 is KGHSH and CDR2 is LQKENI. CDR3: CASSPQTGGGSNYGYTF. The CDR3 coding sequence is TGTGCCAGCTCACCGCAGACAGGGGGCGGCTCCAACTATGGCTACACCTTC.

This clone has only one observation. V usage is TRBV18 and J usage is TRBJ2-6, with TRBD2 identical over 12 bases. Per the germline V gene, CDR1 is KGHSH and CDR2 is LQKENI. With V trimmed by 4 bases and J by 1 base, 5 bases remained unmatched. The CDR3 spans 18 residues. The CDR3 nucleotides are TGTGCCAGCTCACGCTCGACTAGCGGGAGTTCTGGGGCCAACGTCCTGACTTTC. It yields the protein CASSRSTSGSSGANVLTF.